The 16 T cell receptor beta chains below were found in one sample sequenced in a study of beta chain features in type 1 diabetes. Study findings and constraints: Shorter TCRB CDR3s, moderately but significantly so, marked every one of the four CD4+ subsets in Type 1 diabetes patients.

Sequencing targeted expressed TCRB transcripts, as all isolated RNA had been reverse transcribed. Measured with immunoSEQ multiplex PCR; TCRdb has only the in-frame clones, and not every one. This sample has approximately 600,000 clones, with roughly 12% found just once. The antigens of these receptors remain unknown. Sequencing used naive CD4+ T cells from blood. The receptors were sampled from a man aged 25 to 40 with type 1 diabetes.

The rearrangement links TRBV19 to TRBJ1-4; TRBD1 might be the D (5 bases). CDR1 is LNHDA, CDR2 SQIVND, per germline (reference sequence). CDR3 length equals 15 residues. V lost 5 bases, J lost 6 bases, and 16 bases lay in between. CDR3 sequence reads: CASSGTSGSHEKLFF. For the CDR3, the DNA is TGTGCCAGTAGTGGGACGTCTGGAAGTCATGAAAAACTGTTTTTT. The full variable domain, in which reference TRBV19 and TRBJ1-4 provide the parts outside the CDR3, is DGGITQSPKYLFRKEGQNVTLSCEQNLNHDAMYWYRQDPGQGLRLIYYSQIVNDFQKGDIAEGYSVSREKKESFPLTVTSAQKNPTAFYLCASSGTSGSHEKLFFGSGTQLSVL.

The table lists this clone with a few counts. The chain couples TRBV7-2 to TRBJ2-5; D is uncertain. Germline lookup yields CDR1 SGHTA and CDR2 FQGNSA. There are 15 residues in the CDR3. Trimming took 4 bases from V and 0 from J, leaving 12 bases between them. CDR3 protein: CASSSNTAYQETQYF. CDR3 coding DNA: TGTGCCAGCAGCTCGAACACTGCCTACCAAGAGACCCAGTACTTC.

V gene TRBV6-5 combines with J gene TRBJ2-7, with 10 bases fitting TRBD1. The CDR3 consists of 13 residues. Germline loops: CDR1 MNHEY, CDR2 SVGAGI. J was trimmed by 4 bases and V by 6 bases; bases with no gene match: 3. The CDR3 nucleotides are TGTGCCAGCAGCCGGGACAGGGGTTACGAGCAGTACTTC. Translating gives CASSRDRGYEQYF.

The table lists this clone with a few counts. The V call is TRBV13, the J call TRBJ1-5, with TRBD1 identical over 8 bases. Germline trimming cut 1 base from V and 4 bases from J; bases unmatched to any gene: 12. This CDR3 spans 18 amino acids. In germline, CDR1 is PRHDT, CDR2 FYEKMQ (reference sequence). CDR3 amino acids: CASSLAGSGGLWNQPQHF. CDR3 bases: TGTGCCAGCAGCTTAGCGGGATCAGGGGGCCTCTGGAATCAGCCCCAGCATTTT.

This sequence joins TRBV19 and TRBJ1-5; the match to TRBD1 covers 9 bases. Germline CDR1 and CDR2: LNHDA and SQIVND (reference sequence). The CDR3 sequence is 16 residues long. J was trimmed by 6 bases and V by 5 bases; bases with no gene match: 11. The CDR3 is CASSLRTGEGGQPQHF. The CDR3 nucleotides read TGTGCCAGTAGTTTACGGACAGGGGAAGGGGGTCAGCCCCAGCATTTT.

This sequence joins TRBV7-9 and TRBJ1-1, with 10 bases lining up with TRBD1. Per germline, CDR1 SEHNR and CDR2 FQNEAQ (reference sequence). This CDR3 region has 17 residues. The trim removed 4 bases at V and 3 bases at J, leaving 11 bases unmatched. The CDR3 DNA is TGTGCCAGCAGCTCGGGGACAGGGGTTGATTTCGACACTGAAGCTTTCTTT. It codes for CASSSGTGVDFDTEAFF.

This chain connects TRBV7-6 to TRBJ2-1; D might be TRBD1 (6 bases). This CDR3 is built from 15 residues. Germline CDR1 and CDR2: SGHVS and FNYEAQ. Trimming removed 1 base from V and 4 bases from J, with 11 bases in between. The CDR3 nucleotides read TGTGCCAGCAGCTTAGTGCGGACAGCATACAATGAGCAGTTCTTC. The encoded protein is CASSLVRTAYNEQFF.

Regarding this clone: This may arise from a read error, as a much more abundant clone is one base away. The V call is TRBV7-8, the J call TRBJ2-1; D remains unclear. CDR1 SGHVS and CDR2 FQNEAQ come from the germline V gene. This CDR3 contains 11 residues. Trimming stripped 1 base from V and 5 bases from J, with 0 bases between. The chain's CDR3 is CASSLDNEQFF. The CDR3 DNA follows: TGTGCCAGCAGCTTAGACAATGAGCAGTTCTTC.

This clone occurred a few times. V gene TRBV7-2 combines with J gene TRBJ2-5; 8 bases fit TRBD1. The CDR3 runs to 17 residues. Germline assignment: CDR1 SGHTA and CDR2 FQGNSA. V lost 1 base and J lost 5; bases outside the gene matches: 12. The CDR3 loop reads CASSLGQGLPVRETQYF. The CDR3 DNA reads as TGTGCCAGCAGCTTAGGACAGGGGCTACCTGTTCGGGAGACCCAGTACTTC.

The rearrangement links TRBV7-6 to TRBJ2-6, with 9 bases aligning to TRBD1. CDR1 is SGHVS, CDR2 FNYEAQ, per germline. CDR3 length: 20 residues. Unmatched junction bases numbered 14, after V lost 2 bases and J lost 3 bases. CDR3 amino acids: CASSLNPMDRGRGGANVLTF. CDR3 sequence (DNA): TGTGCCAGCAGCTTAAACCCCATGGACAGGGGCCGAGGTGGGGCCAACGTCCTGACTTTC.

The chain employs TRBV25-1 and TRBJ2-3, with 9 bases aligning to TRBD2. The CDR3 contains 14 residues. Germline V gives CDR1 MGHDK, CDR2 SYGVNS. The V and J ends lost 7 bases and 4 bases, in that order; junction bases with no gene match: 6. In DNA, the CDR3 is TGTGCCAGCACGTCAGCGGGGGGCTCAGATACGCAGTATTTT. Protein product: CASTSAGGSDTQYF.

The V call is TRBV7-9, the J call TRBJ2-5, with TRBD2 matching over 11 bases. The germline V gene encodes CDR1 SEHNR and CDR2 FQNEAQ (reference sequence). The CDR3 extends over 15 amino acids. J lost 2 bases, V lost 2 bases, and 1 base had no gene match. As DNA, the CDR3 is TGTGCCAGCAGCTTACTAGCGGGGGGACAAGAGACCCAGTACTTC. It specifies CASSLLAGGQETQYF.

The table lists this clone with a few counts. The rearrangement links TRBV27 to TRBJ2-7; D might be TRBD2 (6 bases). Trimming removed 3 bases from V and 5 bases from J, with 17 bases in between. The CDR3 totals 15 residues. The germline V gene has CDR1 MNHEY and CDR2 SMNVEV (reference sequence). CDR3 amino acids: CASSLEGKIFNEQYF. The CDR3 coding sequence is TGTGCCAGCAGTTTGGAGGGAAAAATCTTCAACGAGCAGTACTTC.

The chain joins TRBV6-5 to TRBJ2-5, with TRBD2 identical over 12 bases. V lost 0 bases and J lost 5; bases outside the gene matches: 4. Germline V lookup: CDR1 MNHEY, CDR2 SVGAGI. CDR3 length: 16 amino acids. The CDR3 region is CASSYSLAGGRETQYF. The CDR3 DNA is TGTGCCAGCAGTTACTCGCTAGCGGGGGGGCGTGAGACCCAGTACTTC.

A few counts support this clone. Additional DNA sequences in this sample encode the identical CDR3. Here the CDR3 reads CASSFAGANTGELFF. CDR3 nucleotides: TGCGCCAGCAGCTTTGCAGGGGCGAACACCGGGGAGCTGTTTTTT. This chain joins TRBV5-1 and TRBJ2-2; TRBD1 might be the D (6 bases). CDR1 is SGHRS and CDR2 is YFSETQ in the germline V gene. V lost 2 bases to trimming and J lost 0 bases, with 8 bases between them. CDR3 length equals 15 residues.

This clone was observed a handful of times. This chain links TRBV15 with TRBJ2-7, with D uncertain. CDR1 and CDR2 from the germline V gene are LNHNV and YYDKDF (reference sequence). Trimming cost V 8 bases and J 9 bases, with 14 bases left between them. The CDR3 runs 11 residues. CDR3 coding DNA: TGTGCCACCCAAGGTAGTAAGGGGCAGTACTTC. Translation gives CATQGSKGQYF. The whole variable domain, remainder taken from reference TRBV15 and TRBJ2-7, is DAMVIQNPRYQVTQFGKPVTLSCSQTLNHNVMYWYQQKSSQAPKLLFHYYDKDFNNEADTPDNFQSRRPNTSFCFLDIRSPGLGDTAMYLCATQGSKGQYFGPGTRLTVT.